Listed below are T cell receptor beta chains from one sample, sequenced in a study of control samples from healthy donors and cancer patients. Only in-frame clones appear in the TCRdb table, and some are missing; sequencing was by immunoSEQ multiplex PCR. This sample has approximately 150,000 clones, with about 91% found just once. Sequences were obtained from blood. These TCRs come from a man aged 30 to 39 in good health. Each CDR3 is given with its conserved first and last residue. Fields, in order: V gene, J gene, clone size, D gene, CDR3 protein, CDR3 DNA. The D gene is left open where the match is weak. The size of a clone is reported for some rows only, either as once, few or many, or as a class for expanded clones.

v_gene: TRBV29-1; j_gene: TRBJ1-1; abundance: NA; d_gene: NA; CDR3aa: CSVVAPNTEAFF; CDR3nt: TGCAGCGTTGTTGCACCCAACACTGAAGCTTTCTTT
v_gene: TRBV6-5; j_gene: TRBJ1-2; abundance: NA; d_gene: NA; CDR3aa: CASSYSRDYGYTF; CDR3nt: TGTGCCAGCAGTTACTCGAGGGACTATGGCTACACCTTC
v_gene: TRBV11-2; j_gene: TRBJ1-1; abundance: NA; d_gene: NA; CDR3aa: CASSLDLGARTEAFF; CDR3nt: TGTGCCAGCAGCTTAGATCTAGGGGCCCGCACTGAAGCTTTCTTT
v_gene: TRBV7-8; j_gene: TRBJ2-3; abundance: few; d_gene: TRBD1; CDR3aa: CASSSGQGFADTQYF; CDR3nt: TGTGCCAGCAGCTCCGGACAGGGGTTCGCAGATACGCAGTATTTT
v_gene: TRBV6-2/TRBV6-3; j_gene: TRBJ1-5; abundance: once; d_gene: NA; CDR3aa: CASSRTGNQPQHF; CDR3nt: TGTGCCAGCAGCCGGACAGGCAATCAGCCCCAGCATTTT
v_gene: TRBV28; j_gene: TRBJ1-6; abundance: NA; d_gene: TRBD1; CDR3aa: CASTVRGANSPLHF; CDR3nt: TGTGCCAGCACCGTCAGGGGGGCGAATTCACCCCTCCACTTT
v_gene: TRBV6-5; j_gene: TRBJ1-5; abundance: NA; d_gene: NA; CDR3aa: CASSTQVGNQPQHF; CDR3nt: TGTGCCAGCAGTACACAGGTTGGCAATCAGCCCCAGCATTTT
v_gene: TRBV19; j_gene: TRBJ1-5; abundance: NA; d_gene: NA; CDR3aa: CASMGLGLSSNQPQHF; CDR3nt: TGTGCCAGTATGGGATTGGGGCTAAGTAGCAATCAGCCCCAGCATTTT
v_gene: TRBV19; j_gene: TRBJ1-1; abundance: NA; d_gene: NA; CDR3aa: CASSMTMWWRIEAFF; CDR3nt: TGTGCCAGTAGTATGACGATGTGGTGGAGGATTGAAGCTTTCTTT
v_gene: TRBV20-1; j_gene: TRBJ1-2; abundance: NA; d_gene: NA; CDR3aa: CSARGRGGYTF; CDR3nt: TGCAGTGCTAGAGGTCGCGGCGGCTACACCTTC
v_gene: TRBV19; j_gene: TRBJ2-7; abundance: NA; d_gene: TRBD1; CDR3aa: CASSIGTGVYEQYF; CDR3nt: TGTGCCAGTAGTATTGGGACAGGGGTCTACGAGCAGTACTTC
v_gene: TRBV6-5; j_gene: TRBJ1-1; abundance: NA; d_gene: TRBD1; CDR3aa: CASSYIATGGGGEAFF; CDR3nt: TGTGCCAGCAGTTATATTGCCACAGGGGGCGGAGGGGAAGCTTTCTTT
v_gene: TRBV3-1/TRBV3-2; j_gene: TRBJ2-7; abundance: NA; d_gene: NA; CDR3aa: CASSQGYISYEQHF; CDR3nt: TGTGCCAGCAGCCAAGGGTATATATCCTACGAGCAGCACTTC
v_gene: TRBV19; j_gene: TRBJ2-3; abundance: NA; d_gene: TRBD2; CDR3aa: CASSMRGGDTQYF; CDR3nt: TGTGCCAGTAGTATGCGGGGGGGAGATACGCAGTATTTT
v_gene: TRBV28; j_gene: TRBJ1-2; abundance: NA; d_gene: NA; CDR3aa: CASSLTRRYGYTF; CDR3nt: TGTGCCAGCAGTTTGACCAGGCGCTATGGCTACACCTTC
v_gene: TRBV28; j_gene: TRBJ2-2; abundance: NA; d_gene: TRBD2; CDR3aa: CASRGNGGATGELFF; CDR3nt: TGTGCCAGCAGGGGGAACGGGGGGGCCACCGGGGAGCTGTTTTTT
v_gene: TRBV29-1; j_gene: TRBJ1-5; abundance: NA; d_gene: NA; CDR3aa: CSVDSGGNQPQHF; CDR3nt: TGCAGCGTTGATTCGGGGGGCAATCAGCCCCAGCATTTT
v_gene: TRBV2; j_gene: TRBJ2-7; abundance: few; d_gene: TRBD2; CDR3aa: CASSVTSGGESRSYEQYF; CDR3nt: TGTGCCAGCAGCGTGACTAGCGGGGGGGAATCGCGGTCCTACGAGCAGTACTTC
v_gene: TRBV6-6; j_gene: TRBJ1-2; abundance: once; d_gene: TRBD1; CDR3aa: CASSYSGQGGSGYTF; CDR3nt: TGTGCCAGCAGTTACTCCGGACAGGGAGGGTCGGGCTACACCTTC
v_gene: TRBV19; j_gene: TRBJ2-1; abundance: NA; d_gene: TRBD2; CDR3aa: CASSNYRTSRNEQFF; CDR3nt: TGTGCCAGTAGTAACTACCGGACTAGCAGGAATGAGCAGTTCTTC
v_gene: TRBV6-5; j_gene: TRBJ2-7; abundance: NA; d_gene: TRBD2; CDR3aa: CASSYLPSGNYEQYF; CDR3nt: TGTGCCAGCAGTTATCTCCCTAGCGGAAATTACGAGCAGTACTTC
v_gene: TRBV7-9; j_gene: TRBJ1-3; abundance: NA; d_gene: NA; CDR3aa: CASSLEGVPGNTIYF; CDR3nt: TGTGCCAGCAGCTTAGAGGGCGTTCCTGGAAACACCATATATTTT
v_gene: TRBV3-1/TRBV3-2; j_gene: TRBJ1-1; abundance: NA; d_gene: NA; CDR3aa: CASSPTVNTEAFF; CDR3nt: TGTGCCAGCAGCCCTACGGTGAACACTGAAGCTTTCTTT
v_gene: TRBV5-1; j_gene: TRBJ1-1; abundance: NA; d_gene: TRBD1; CDR3aa: CASSLRQGVAFF; CDR3nt: TGCGCCAGCAGCTTGAGACAGGGCGTAGCTTTCTTT
v_gene: TRBV6-4; j_gene: TRBJ2-3; abundance: NA; d_gene: TRBD1; CDR3aa: CASSPQGSIKDTQYF; CDR3nt: TGTGCCAGCAGCCCACAGGGGAGTATCAAAGATACGCAGTATTTT
v_gene: TRBV5-1; j_gene: TRBJ2-1; abundance: few; d_gene: NA; CDR3aa: CASSDGLLLSYNEQFF; CDR3nt: TGCGCCAGCAGCGACGGACTTTTGCTCTCCTACAATGAGCAGTTCTTC